The rows below give T cell receptor beta chains drawn from one sample of a study of blood T cell repertoires in COVID-19. Generated by immunoSEQ multiplex PCR, the TCRdb table keeps only in-frame clones and is missing some. The table records around 220,000 clones, roughly 80% of them present only once. Sequenced input: peripheral blood. The receptors were gathered from a woman of 80 years or more with COVID-19, enrolled during active disease. Both conserved end residues are part of each CDR3.

cdr3_aa | v_call
CASSIQGVNEKLFF | TRBV19
CASSLAGDSNTEAFF | TRBV11-1
CASSHLRGQLDNEQFF | TRBV7-6
CASSPSRGFDEQYF | TRBV7-9
CATSDLGLGADTQYF | TRBV24-1
CAWRSPPGTGAYEQYF | TRBV30
CASSLYRDNQPQHF | TRBV18
CATSTPRLGETQYF | TRBV15
CASSQDHLISAGGNYGYTF | TRBV4-3
CASSPGRLGNSPLHF | TRBV28
CSVERDRGYRYEQFF | TRBV29-1
CASSFRTSRRLFF | TRBV19
CASRNGDSSTDTQYF | TRBV2
CASSLGGQYGYTF | TRBV7-8
CASSQQESGANVLTF | TRBV18
CASSHGGVAIQYF | TRBV7-2
CASSLLRGGTSTGELFF | TRBV7-3
CASSDAGRGTGELFF | TRBV10-1
CASSLSPPTGPGELFF | TRBV7-9
CASSLSGGVMKNQPQHF | TRBV27
CASSHPRGDARDTQYF | TRBV4-2
CASTSGVPGYNEQFF | TRBV27
CSADRGPNTEAFF | TRBV29-1
CASSVVPQGGEAFF | TRBV9
CASRTGLLNTEAFF | TRBV5-1
CASSPDRGSMNTEAFF | TRBV9
CASSPSRGNSPLHF | TRBV18
CASSVETGGTYEQYF | TRBV9
CASSSLAGGLNNEQFF | TRBV18
CAIFTGYRAYMDTEAFF | TRBV24-1
CASSQTEYSGTGVNGYTF | TRBV4-2
CASSWTDSNQPQHF | TRBV6-6
CASSPDRVEQYF | TRBV18
CSGEYNEQFF | TRBV20-1
CASSFGPDRYSPLHF | TRBV5-1
CASTTESYEQYF | TRBV2
CASSLAQGVYEQYF | TRBV7-9
CASSGLTGPTEAFF | TRBV2
CASSQEPLQITDTQYF | TRBV18
CASSLVGVPYGYTF | TRBV5-4
CASSPQGGDYGYTF | TRBV18
CASSLLQGTYSGNTIYF | TRBV5-1
CASSPPGKMNTEAFF | TRBV11-2
CASSLGGRSTDTQYF | TRBV5-1
CASSIGTSGAYEQYF | TRBV7-2
CASSRLRGGHEQFF | TRBV7-2
CASSATSPGTYNSPLHF | TRBV9
CASSFNGQYYGYTF | TRBV5-1
CASSLRGLGGPQHF | TRBV5-6
CAWSPGNYGYTF | TRBV30
CASSWGTGRSGANVLTF | TRBV5-1
CAISESWRQYF | TRBV10-3
CASNTGAGNTIYF | TRBV19
CASGRHRVVNTEAFF | TRBV7-2
CSASPGDTIYF | TRBV20-1
CASSRGGEGNTEAFF | TRBV18
CAWHRGINSPLHF | TRBV30